The clone carrying this TCR beta chain was counted a few times. The germline V and J ends were trimmed by 5 bases and 6 bases, with 23 bases remaining between them. Germline CDR1 LGHNA, CDR2 YSLEER. The CDR3 runs to 17 residues. The data originate from a study of blood T cell repertoires in COVID-19. Libraries were prepared by immunoSEQ multiplex PCR; TCRdb keeps only in-frame clonotypes and omits some of them. The sample has over 150,000 clones, about 86% seen once. The chain joins TRBV4-3 to TRBJ1-5; no clear D. This clonotype was sampled from a man aged 70-80 years with active or convalescent COVID-19. The specimen sequenced was peripheral blood. CDR3 sequence reads: CASSYTWESGSVQPQHF. The CDR3 DNA reads as TGCGCCAGCAGCTATACCTGGGAGTCGGGGTCGGTTCAGCCCCAGCATTTT.